This T cell receptor beta chain was sequenced in a study of blood T cell repertoires in COVID-19. Study-wide background: Researchers got acute and convalescent COVID-19 samples from the United States, Italy and Spain. The analysed material was cDNA or gDNA that came from T cells, B-cell-depleted T cells, or PBMCs.

Per germline, CDR1 SGHVS and CDR2 FQNEAQ. This CDR3 comprises 15 residues. V dropped 5 bases and J dropped 3 bases, with 17 bases sitting between them. In the original workflow: Scientists estimated how many nucleated cells there were by amplifying reference gene primers. Using immunoSEQ multiplex PCR, the repertoire was profiled, and TCRdb retains in-frame clones only, with some absent. V, J and clone size were drawn from that table, and D and trimming were deduced from the DNA. Among about 250,000 clones listed, more than 70% were seen once. V gene TRBV7-8 combines with J gene TRBJ2-7, with D perhaps TRBD1 or TRBD2 (6 bases each). Sample: peripheral blood. The clonotype comes from a woman aged 40 to 50 who had recovered from COVID-19. The DNA for the CDR3 is TGTGCCAGCAGCCAAGCGGGCCCCAGGGGCTACGAGCAGTACTTC. It encodes CASSQAGPRGYEQYF. Supplemented by reference TRBV7-8 and TRBJ2-7, the full variable domain reads GAGVSQSPRYKVAKRGQDVALRCDPISGHVSLFWYQQALGQGPEFLTYFQNEAQLDKSGLPSDRFFAERPEGSVSTLKIQRTQQEDSAVYLCASSQAGPRGYEQYFGPGTRLTVT.